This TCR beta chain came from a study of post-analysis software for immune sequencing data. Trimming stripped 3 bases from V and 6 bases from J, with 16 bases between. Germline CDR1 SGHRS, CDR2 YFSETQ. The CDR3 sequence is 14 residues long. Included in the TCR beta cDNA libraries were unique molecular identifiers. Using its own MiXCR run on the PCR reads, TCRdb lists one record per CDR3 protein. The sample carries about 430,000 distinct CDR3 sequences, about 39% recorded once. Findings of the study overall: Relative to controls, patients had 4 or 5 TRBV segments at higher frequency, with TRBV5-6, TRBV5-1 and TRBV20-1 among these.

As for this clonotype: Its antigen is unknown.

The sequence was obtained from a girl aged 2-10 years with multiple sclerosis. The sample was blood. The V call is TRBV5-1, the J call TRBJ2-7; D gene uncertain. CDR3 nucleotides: TGCGCCAGCAGCTCGGTGTCCGCCCTGGCCGAGCAGTACTTC. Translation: CASSSVSALAEQYF.